These T cell receptor beta chains were read from a single sample in a study of cytomegalovirus exposure and HLA in healthy donors. TCRdb's table, derived via immunoSEQ multiplex PCR, lists solely in-frame clones and lacks some. This sample yields 70,000 to 90,000 clones, of which just over 70% are seen a single time; roughly 4.9% belongs to the top ten. Sample: PBMCs. These receptors all come from a man in his 60s in good health and CMV-seropositive. The CDR3 runs from the conserved cysteine through the conserved F or W. Fields, in order: CDR3 protein, CDR3 DNA, J gene, V gene, D gene, clone size, CDR3 length. D genes are given only for firm matches. Expanded clones are given a class, and other clones once, few, many or no size at all.

CDR3aa: CASSRSPPGEASQPQHF
CDR3nt: TGTGCCAGCTCACGCAGTCCTCCCGGCGAGGCGAGTCAGCCCCAGCATTTT
j_gene: TRBJ1-5
v_gene: TRBV18
d_gene: -
abundance: -
len: 17

CDR3aa: CASSKDRIENQPQHF
CDR3nt: TGTGCCAGCAGCAAAGACAGAATAGAGAATCAGCCCCAGCATTTT
j_gene: TRBJ1-5
v_gene: TRBV7-9
d_gene: -
abundance: few
len: 15

CDR3aa: CASGETGDYEQYF
CDR3nt: TGTGCCAGCGGGGAGACAGGCGACTACGAGCAGTACTTC
j_gene: TRBJ2-7
v_gene: TRBV28
d_gene: -
abundance: -
len: 13

CDR3aa: CASSGGYADGYTF
CDR3nt: TGTGCCAGCAGTGGGGGGTATGCCGATGGCTACACCTTC
j_gene: TRBJ1-2
v_gene: TRBV6-5
d_gene: -
abundance: -
len: 13

CDR3aa: CATSRAGQGVIGELFF
CDR3nt: TGTGCCACCAGCAGGGCGGGACAGGGAGTTATCGGGGAGCTGTTTTTT
j_gene: TRBJ2-2
v_gene: TRBV15
d_gene: TRBD1
abundance: -
len: 16

CDR3aa: CASRPGQGTAFF
CDR3nt: TGTGCCAGCAGACCCGGACAGGGGACGGCTTTCTTT
j_gene: TRBJ1-1
v_gene: TRBV6-5
d_gene: TRBD1
abundance: -
len: 12

CDR3aa: CASDNGGSGRGDEQFF
CDR3nt: TGTGCCAGCGATAACGGGGGTAGCGGGAGGGGAGATGAGCAGTTCTTC
j_gene: TRBJ2-1
v_gene: TRBV7-2
d_gene: TRBD2
abundance: -
len: 16

CDR3aa: CSAPDRGYTF
CDR3nt: TGCAGTGCCCCGGACAGAGGCTACACCTTC
j_gene: TRBJ1-2
v_gene: TRBV20-1
d_gene: -
abundance: -
len: 10

CDR3aa: CASSIFGTGYEQYF
CDR3nt: TGTGCCAGTAGTATTTTCGGGACAGGGTACGAGCAGTACTTC
j_gene: TRBJ2-7
v_gene: TRBV19
d_gene: TRBD1
abundance: -
len: 14

CDR3aa: CASTTGTGETQYF
CDR3nt: TGTGCCAGCACCACCGGGACAGGGGAGACCCAGTACTTC
j_gene: TRBJ2-5
v_gene: TRBV6-5
d_gene: TRBD1
abundance: -
len: 13

CDR3aa: CASSNPGTPGGEKLFF
CDR3nt: TGTGCCAGTAGTAACCCCGGGACACCGGGTGGTGAAAAACTGTTTTTT
j_gene: TRBJ1-4
v_gene: TRBV19
d_gene: -
abundance: -
len: 16

CDR3aa: CASSPAAGGPYNEQFF
CDR3nt: TGTGCCAGCAGCCCAGCGGCAGGGGGACCCTACAATGAGCAGTTCTTC
j_gene: TRBJ2-1
v_gene: TRBV28
d_gene: TRBD1
abundance: -
len: 16

CDR3aa: CASGPQGWGLNYGYTF
CDR3nt: TGTGCCAGCGGCCCACAGGGTTGGGGATTAAACTATGGCTACACCTTC
j_gene: TRBJ1-2
v_gene: TRBV2
d_gene: -
abundance: -
len: 16

CDR3aa: CASSFSTGYNEKLFF
CDR3nt: TGTGCCAGCAGTTTTTCGACAGGCTATAATGAAAAACTGTTTTTT
j_gene: TRBJ1-4
v_gene: TRBV7-9
d_gene: -
abundance: -
len: 15

CDR3aa: CASSPRLADTQYF
CDR3nt: TGTGCCAGCAGCCCCCGTCTAGCAGATACGCAGTATTTT
j_gene: TRBJ2-3
v_gene: TRBV9
d_gene: -
abundance: -
len: 13

CDR3aa: CASKGQGSSGANVLTF
CDR3nt: TGTGCCAGCAAGGGACAGGGTAGCTCTGGGGCCAACGTCCTGACTTTC
j_gene: TRBJ2-6
v_gene: TRBV7-9
d_gene: TRBD1
abundance: -
len: 16

CDR3aa: CASSLARPPIEQYF
CDR3nt: TGTGCCAGCAGCTTGGCTAGGCCCCCCATCGAGCAGTACTTC
j_gene: TRBJ2-7
v_gene: TRBV5-6
d_gene: -
abundance: -
len: 14

CDR3aa: CAWSVDGTSGYNEQFF
CDR3nt: TGTGCCTGGAGTGTAGATGGCACTAGCGGGTACAATGAGCAGTTCTTC
j_gene: TRBJ2-1
v_gene: TRBV30
d_gene: TRBD2
abundance: few
len: 16

CDR3aa: CASSFTGPDEQFF
CDR3nt: TGTGCCAGCAGCTTTACAGGGCCTGATGAGCAGTTCTTC
j_gene: TRBJ2-1
v_gene: TRBV11-2
d_gene: -
abundance: few
len: 13

CDR3aa: CASSLGPDQPQHF
CDR3nt: TGCGCCAGCAGCTTGGGGCCCGATCAGCCCCAGCATTTT
j_gene: TRBJ1-5
v_gene: TRBV5-1
d_gene: -
abundance: few
len: 13

CDR3aa: CASSLQGNTEAFF
CDR3nt: TGTGCCAGCAGCTTACAGGGGAACACTGAAGCTTTCTTT
j_gene: TRBJ1-1
v_gene: TRBV7-8
d_gene: -
abundance: -
len: 13

CDR3aa: CASSVILQGRQTQYF
CDR3nt: TGTGCCAGCAGTGTCATCCTTCAGGGTAGACAGACCCAGTACTTC
j_gene: TRBJ2-5
v_gene: TRBV6-1
d_gene: -
abundance: -
len: 15

CDR3aa: CASSERGWDRNTEAFF
CDR3nt: TGTGCCAGCAGTGAAAGGGGTTGGGACAGGAACACTGAAGCTTTCTTT
j_gene: TRBJ1-1
v_gene: TRBV25-1
d_gene: TRBD1
abundance: -
len: 16

CDR3aa: CASSLAAETEAFF
CDR3nt: TGTGCCAGCAGCTTAGCTGCCGAGACTGAAGCTTTCTTT
j_gene: TRBJ1-1
v_gene: TRBV11-3
d_gene: -
abundance: few
len: 13

CDR3aa: CASSWSGSGNTIYF
CDR3nt: TGTGCCAGCAGTTGGTCAGGGTCGGGAAACACCATATATTTT
j_gene: TRBJ1-3
v_gene: TRBV6-5
d_gene: -
abundance: few
len: 14

CDR3aa: CASSIGYGEKLFF
CDR3nt: TGTGCCAGTAGTATCGGGTACGGGGAAAAACTGTTTTTT
j_gene: TRBJ1-4
v_gene: TRBV19
d_gene: -
abundance: -
len: 13